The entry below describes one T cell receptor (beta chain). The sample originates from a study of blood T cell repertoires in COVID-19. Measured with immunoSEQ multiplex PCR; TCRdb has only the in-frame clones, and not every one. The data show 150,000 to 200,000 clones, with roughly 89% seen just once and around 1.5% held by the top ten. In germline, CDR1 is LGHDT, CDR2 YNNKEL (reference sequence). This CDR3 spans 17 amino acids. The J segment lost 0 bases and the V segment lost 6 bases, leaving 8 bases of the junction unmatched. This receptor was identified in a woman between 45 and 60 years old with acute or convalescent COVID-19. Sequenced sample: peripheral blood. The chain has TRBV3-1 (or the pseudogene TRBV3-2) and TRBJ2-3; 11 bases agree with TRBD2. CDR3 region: CASRRRGLADSTDTQYF. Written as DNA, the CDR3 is TGTGCCAGCAGGAGGAGGGGACTAGCGGATAGCACAGATACGCAGTATTTT.